Here is one T cell receptor beta chain with its context. Its antigen remains unidentified. V shed 4 bases and J shed 4 bases, with 10 bases lying between them. The CDR3 consists of 13 residues. Per germline, CDR1 LGHNA and CDR2 YNFKEQ. These data belong to a study of shared clonotypes between healthy human individuals. Overall study results and limits: Having only a few donors restricted how much genetic and exposure-history diversity was captured. Only blood samples were collected, and tissue repertoires likely differ.

Unsorted PBMC DNA underwent sequencing on ten immunoSEQ deep assay plates. The method was immunoSEQ multiplex PCR; TCRdb's version includes in-frame clones alone and lacks a portion of them. The table shows about 600,000 clones, with around 78% occurring only once. Each sample came from a Caucasian adult donor living in Nashville, Tennessee. Material: PBMCs. V and J are TRBV4-2 and TRBJ1-2, with D unclear. This TCR derives from a woman aged 40-49 years in good health. Some clones in this sample may be carry-over from other donors' samples. The chain's CDR3 is CASSRPGIYGYTF. As DNA, the CDR3 is TGTGCCAGCAGCCGTCCGGGAATCTATGGCTACACCTTC.